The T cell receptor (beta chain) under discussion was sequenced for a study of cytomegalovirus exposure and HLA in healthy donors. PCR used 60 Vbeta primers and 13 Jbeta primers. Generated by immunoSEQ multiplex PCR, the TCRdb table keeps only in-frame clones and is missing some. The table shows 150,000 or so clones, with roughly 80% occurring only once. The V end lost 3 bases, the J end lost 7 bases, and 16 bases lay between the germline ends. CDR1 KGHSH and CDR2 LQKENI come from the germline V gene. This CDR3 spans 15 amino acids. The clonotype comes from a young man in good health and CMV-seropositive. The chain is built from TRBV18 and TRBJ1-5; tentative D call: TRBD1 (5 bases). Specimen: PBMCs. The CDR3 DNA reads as TGTGCCAGCTCACCCGGGAGAGGCGGGGACCAGCCCCAGCATTTT. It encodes CASSPGRGGDQPQHF.